Included here is one TCR beta chain sequence, with context. These data are taken from a study of blood T cell repertoires in COVID-19. Study at large: COVID-19 samples collected from the United States, Italy and Spain covered acute and convalescent phases. Sources were T cells, B-cell-depleted T cells, or PBMCs; the material itself was cDNA or gDNA.

Original handling: Amplified reference gene primers provided the basis for estimating nucleated cell counts. The method was immunoSEQ multiplex PCR; TCRdb's version includes in-frame clones alone and lacks a portion of them. V and J calls and clone size are copied from that table; D and trimming were computed from the DNA. The sample has approximately 61,000 clones, around four fifths seen once. The CDR3 runs 15 residues. Germline V gives CDR1 SGHRS, CDR2 YFSETQ. Trimming removed 1 base from V and 6 bases from J, with 14 bases in between. Sample: peripheral blood. The chain has TRBV5-1 and TRBJ2-1; a weak D match, TRBD1 (5 bases). This TCR came from a man between 70 and 80 years old with acute or convalescent COVID-19. In DNA form, the CDR3 reads TGCGCCAGCAGCTTGAATCAGGGCGGAATCAATGAGCAGTTCTTC. Translating it yields CASSLNQGGINEQFF.